This record concerns one TCR beta chain sequence. Germline V lookup: CDR1 SGHTS, CDR2 YDEGEE. V gave up 6 bases and J gave up 5 bases; unmatched junction bases: 8. The CDR3 is 15 residues long. The data were taken from a study of T cell responses to AZD1222 COVID-19 vaccine. Assay: immunoSEQ multiplex PCR; the TCRdb copy retains only in-frame clones and omits some. The sample holds approximately 150,000 clones, roughly 90% seen once. This sequence was found in an adult who received the AZD1222 COVID-19 vaccine. This sequence joins TRBV5-8 and TRBJ1-4, with TRBD1 identical over 9 bases. The material sequenced was peripheral blood, taken 28 days after the second AZD1222 dose. The CDR3 here is CASTKGTGSNEKLFF. The CDR3 nucleotides are TGTGCCAGCACCAAGGGGACAGGGTCCAATGAAAAACTGTTTTTT.